The present T cell receptor beta chain was sequenced within a study of cytomegalovirus exposure and HLA in healthy donors. Vbeta (60) and Jbeta (13) primers were used in the PCR. Libraries were prepared by immunoSEQ multiplex PCR; TCRdb keeps only in-frame clonotypes and omits some of them. The top ten clones hold roughly 11% of a sample with 100,000 to 150,000 clones, 78% of them seen once. The sample holds one count of this clone. The TCR originated in a man younger than 45 in good health and CMV-seropositive. The sequenced sample consisted of PBMCs.

The CDR3 DNA sequence: TGTGCCAGTAGTCCAAGGGACAGAAACTACGAGCAGTACTTC. Translated: CASSPRDRNYEQYF. This chain uses TRBV19 with TRBJ2-7; the match to TRBD1 covers 7 bases. CDR3 length equals 14 residues. The V gene's germline CDR1 is LNHDA and CDR2 SQIVND (reference sequence). The V gene end was trimmed by 5 bases and the J gene end by 3 bases; junction bases not matched to a gene: 7. The full variable domain, its missing parts supplied by reference TRBV19 and TRBJ2-7, is DGGITQSPKYLFRKEGQNVTLSCEQNLNHDAMYWYRQDPGQGLRLIYYSQIVNDFQKGDIAEGYSVSREKKESFPLTVTSAQKNPTAFYLCASSPRDRNYEQYFGPGTRLTVT.